These 14 T cell receptor beta chains were sequenced from one sample in a study of CD8+ T cells in alopecia areata. It was cDNA, reverse transcribed from extracted RNA, that served as the sequencing template. Using immunoSEQ multiplex PCR, the repertoire was profiled, and TCRdb retains in-frame clones only, with some absent. The sample yields 110,000 to 150,000 clones, about two thirds seen once. Sequencing input: CD8+ T cells sorted from blood. These receptors were collected from a human donor in good health.

About this clone: The sample holds other DNA sequences that translate to the same CDR3. The chain couples TRBV20-1 to TRBJ2-7, with D unclear. The germline V and J ends were trimmed by 4 bases and 4 bases, with 8 bases remaining between them. Per the germline V gene, CDR1 is DFQATT and CDR2 is SNEGSKA (reference sequence). The CDR3 consists of 11 residues. The CDR3 DNA sequence: TGCAGTGCTACGGATCCATACGAGCAGTACTTC. Amino acids: CSATDPYEQYF.

This clone showed up just a few times. CDR3 residues: CASSSDLIDVLTF. The CDR3 nucleotides read TGTGCCAGCAGCTCTGACTTGATAGACGTCCTGACTTTC. The rearrangement links TRBV7-9 to TRBJ2-6, with no clear D. The V and J ends lost 4 bases and 11 bases respectively, with 12 bases between them. The CDR3 is 13 residues long. Looked up from germline, CDR1 is SEHNR and CDR2 is FQNEAQ (reference sequence).

The V and J genes are TRBV6-5 and TRBJ1-1; TRBD1 matches 7 bases. Per germline, CDR1 MNHEY and CDR2 SVGAGI. The CDR3 runs to 14 residues. The V segment lost 7 bases and the J segment 4 bases; nucleotides outside the gene matches: 9. The CDR3 loop reads CASTRTGGGTEAFF. CDR3 nucleotide sequence: TGTGCCAGCACAAGGACAGGAGGCGGCACTGAAGCTTTCTTT.

The genes are TRBV21-1 and TRBJ2-7; TRBD1 is the table's D call, not checked against the DNA. TRBV21-1 constitutes a pseudogene. The CDR3 has 19 amino acids. CDR3 in DNA: TGTGCCAGCAGCAAAGGAAGACAGGGGGCGGATAGGAATTCCAGCGAGCAGTACTTC. Its protein product is CASSKGRQGADRNSSEQYF.

V gene TRBV28 combines with J gene TRBJ2-1, with TRBD2 matching 10 bases. The CDR3 contains 15 residues. With 2 bases clipped from V and 6 bases from J, the junction kept 4 bases outside the gene matches. Germline-derived CDR1 and CDR2 are MDHEN and SYDVKM. CDR3 sequence: CASSLGPSGSNEQFF. The CDR3 region has the DNA TGTGCCAGCAGTTTAGGGCCTAGCGGGAGCAATGAGCAGTTCTTC.

The chain has TRBV4-2 and TRBJ1-1; D is unclear. Per germline, CDR1 LGHNA and CDR2 YNFKEQ. V gave up 1 base and J gave up 4 bases, with 13 bases separating them. This CDR3 has 15 residues. This chain's CDR3 is CASSQVGISRTEAFF. Written as DNA, the CDR3 is TGTGCCAGCAGCCAAGTTGGGATTTCGCGCACTGAAGCTTTCTTT.

The CDR3 coding sequence is TGTGCCAGCAGCCCCCGGACAGGGAAGAACACCGGGGAGCTGTTTTTT. It encodes CASSPRTGKNTGELFF. The chain links TRBV9 to TRBJ2-2; 8 nucleotides align to TRBD1. J gave up 1 base and V 4 bases, and 6 bases lay outside the gene matches. Per germline, CDR1 SGDLS and CDR2 YYNGEE. This CDR3 has 16 amino acids.

This chain uses TRBV9 with TRBJ1-2; D gene uncertain. The V end was cut by 3 bases, the J end by 8 bases, with 23 bases between. The CDR3 sequence is 16 residues long. CDR1 is SGDLS, CDR2 YYNGEE, per germline. The CDR3: CASSALDGIKEKGYTF. DNA for the CDR3: TGTGCCAGCAGCGCCTTAGACGGGATAAAGGAGAAAGGCTACACCTTC.

The chain recombines TRBV7-2 with TRBJ2-1; TRBD1 might be the D (5 bases). V shed 1 base and J shed 6 bases, with 13 bases lying between them. The CDR3 spans 15 residues. Germline assignment: CDR1 SGHTA and CDR2 FQGNSA. CDR3 DNA: TGTGCCAGCAGCTTAGTGGGGCTAGTGGGCAATGAGCAGTTCTTC. Its protein is CASSLVGLVGNEQFF.

The V call is TRBV27, the J call TRBJ2-1; TRBD2 matches at 11 bases. The CDR3 covers 13 residues. The germline gives CDR1 MNHEY, CDR2 SMNVEV (reference sequence). After removal of 6 bases from V and 7 bases from J, the junction contained 2 bases not matched to a gene. In DNA, the CDR3 is TGTGCCAGCAGGCTAGCGGGAGGAAATGAGCAGTTCTTC. Amino acids: CASRLAGGNEQFF.

There are a few counts of this clone. The chain combines TRBV29-1 with TRBJ2-7; 7 bases align to TRBD2. CDR1 and CDR2 (germline): SQVTM, ANQGSEA. CDR3 length: 13 amino acids. V dropped 4 bases and J dropped 2; count of bases not matched to a gene: 5. The CDR3 reads CSVGAGSTYEQYF. The CDR3 DNA follows: TGCAGCGTTGGAGCGGGATCCACCTACGAGCAGTACTTC.

The chain links TRBV30 to TRBJ2-2, with 10 positions matching TRBD2. The CDR3 is 15 amino acids. Germline trimming cut 4 bases from V and 6 bases from J; bases unmatched to any gene: 8. The V gene's germline CDR1 is GTSNPN and CDR2 SVGIG (reference sequence). CDR3 sequence (DNA): TGTGCCTGGACAAGCGGGAGGGCCCAGGCCGGGGAGCTGTTTTTT. Translated, it gives CAWTSGRAQAGELFF.

The DNA for the CDR3 is TGTGCCAGCAGTGAACCTCGGGATGGGGGTGAAGAGACCCAGTACTTC. It translates to CASSEPRDGGEETQYF. This chain links TRBV2 with TRBJ2-5; D could derive from TRBD1 or TRBD2 (5 bases each). Between the trimmed V and J ends, which lost 2 bases and 3 bases, there was a span of 16 bases. CDR3 size: 16 residues. The germline V gene has CDR1 SNHLY and CDR2 FYNNEI.

The rearrangement links TRBV7-9 to TRBJ1-1; 8 bases are shared with TRBD1. J gave up 5 bases and V 5 bases, and 7 bases lay outside the gene matches. This CDR3 is 14 amino acids long. Per the germline V gene, CDR1 is SEHNR and CDR2 is FQNEAQ (reference sequence). CDR3 bases: TGTGCCAGCAGCCGACGCAGGGGGCCGACTGAAGCTTTCTTT. It encodes CASSRRRGPTEAFF.